This TCR beta chain was captured by sequencing in a study of shared clonotypes between healthy human individuals. Each subset's genomic DNA was shared equally among a number of immunoSEQ plates. The protocol was immunoSEQ multiplex PCR, while the TCRdb copy is restricted to in-frame clones and leaves out a portion. Found here are around 700,000 clones, about two thirds of them singletons; the top ten hold 1.5% to 2%. General study results and limits: Larger estimated richness was generally seen in naive subsets than in memory subsets.

Of note for this clone: Its antigen is not known.

This TCR was sampled from a woman between 25 and 40 years old in good health. Sequencing was performed on memory CD4+ T cells sorted from blood. As for subset: CD45RA-negative fraction.

CDR3 amino acids: CASSASGHQYEQYF. CDR3 bases: TGTGCCAGCAGTGCGTCGGGACACCAGTACGAGCAGTACTTC. The chain employs TRBV6-6 and TRBJ2-7, with D possibly TRBD1 on 6 matching bases. This CDR3 spans 14 amino acids. Trimming left V 5 bases short and J 4 bases short, with 15 bases between. Germline V gives CDR1 MNHNY, CDR2 SVGAGI (reference sequence).